This T cell receptor beta chain emerged from a study of cytomegalovirus exposure and HLA in healthy donors. Study-wide results and caveats: Investigators reported about 160 TCR beta chains as tied to cytomegalovirus.

Primers included in the PCR were 60 Vbeta and 13 Jbeta primers. Authors' analysis steps: In a later analysis, around 10 million of around 75 million unique beta chains occurred in at least two donors. The assay was immunoSEQ multiplex PCR, and TCRdb's table has in-frame clones only and misses some. Clone size and the V and J calls come from that table; the DNA yielded D and trimming. The sample holds about 160,000 clones, 78% seen once. Germline CDR1 SGHRS, CDR2 YFSETQ. The CDR3 covers 16 residues. V was clipped by 4 bases and J by 4 bases; unmatched bases: 13. A note on this clone: Its antigen is currently unknown.

Sequencing was carried out using PBMCs. The rearrangement links TRBV5-1 to TRBJ1-2, with 7 nucleotides matching TRBD1. This sequence originates from a woman aged 40 to 50 in good health and CMV-seronegative. The CDR3 bases are TGCGCCAGCAGCGTGACCCCGGACAGGATCCTCTATGGCTACACCTTC. Translated: CASSVTPDRILYGYTF.